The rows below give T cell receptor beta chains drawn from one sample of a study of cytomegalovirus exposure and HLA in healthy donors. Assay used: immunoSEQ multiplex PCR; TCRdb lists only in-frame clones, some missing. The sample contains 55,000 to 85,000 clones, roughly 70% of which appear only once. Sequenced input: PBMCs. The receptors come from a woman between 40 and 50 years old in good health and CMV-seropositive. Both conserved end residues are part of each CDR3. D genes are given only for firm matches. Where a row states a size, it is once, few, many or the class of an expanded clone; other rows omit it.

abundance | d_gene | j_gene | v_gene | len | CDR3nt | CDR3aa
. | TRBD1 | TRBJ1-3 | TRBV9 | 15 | TGTGCCAGCAGCCCCCGCGGGACAGCTGGAAACACCATATATTTT | CASSPRGTAGNTIYF
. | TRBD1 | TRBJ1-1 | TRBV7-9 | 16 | TGTTCCAGCAGCCATCGACAGGGCCCCCTGTCCACTGAAGCTTTCTTT | CSSSHRQGPLSTEAFF
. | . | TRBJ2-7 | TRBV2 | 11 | TGTGCCAGCAGTCGTATCTACGAGCAGTACTTC | CASSRIYEQYF
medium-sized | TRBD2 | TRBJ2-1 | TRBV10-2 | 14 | TGCGCCAGCAGTGTAACGGGGGGGCCTGGTGAGCAGTTCTTC | CASSVTGGPGEQFF
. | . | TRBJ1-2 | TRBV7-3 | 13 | TGTGCCAGCAGCACCCTACAGGGTGGTGGCTACACCTTC | CASSTLQGGGYTF
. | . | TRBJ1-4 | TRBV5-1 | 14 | TGCGCCAGCAGCGGCGGACAGATTAATGAAAAACTGTTTTTT | CASSGGQINEKLFF
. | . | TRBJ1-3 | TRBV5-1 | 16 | TGCGCCAGCAGCTTGGCAGCGGTTTACTCTGGAAACACCATATATTTT | CASSLAAVYSGNTIYF
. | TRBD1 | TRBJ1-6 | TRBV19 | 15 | TGTGCCAGTAGCGACAGGGCCGCGAAGTATTCACCCCTCCACTTT | CASSDRAAKYSPLHF
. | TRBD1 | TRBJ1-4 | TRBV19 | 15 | TGTGCCAGTAGTCTCCGGACAGGGGGTAATGAAAAACTGTTTTTT | CASSLRTGGNEKLFF
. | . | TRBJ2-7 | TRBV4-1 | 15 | TGCGCCAGCAGCCAAGTAGGAGGGGCGCGGAACGAGCAGTACTTC | CASSQVGGARNEQYF
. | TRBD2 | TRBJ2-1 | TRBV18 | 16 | TGTGCCAGCTCACCTTTGAATAGCGGGGGGGCGTTTGAGCAGTTCTTC | CASSPLNSGGAFEQFF
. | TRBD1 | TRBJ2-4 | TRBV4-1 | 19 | TGCGCCAGCAGCCAGGGTTCGCGGACAGGGGGACTAGCCAAAAACATTCAGTACTTC | CASSQGSRTGGLAKNIQYF
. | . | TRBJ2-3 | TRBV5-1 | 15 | TGCGCCAGCAGCTTTGGTTCTAACCCCACAGATACGCAGTATTTT | CASSFGSNPTDTQYF
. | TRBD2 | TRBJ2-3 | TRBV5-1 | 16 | TGCGCCAGCAGCTTGGGGGATCTAGCGGGCACAGATACGCAGTATTTT | CASSLGDLAGTDTQYF
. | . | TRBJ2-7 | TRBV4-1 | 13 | TGCGCCAGCAGCCAATCTACTTTTTACGAGCAGTACTTC | CASSQSTFYEQYF
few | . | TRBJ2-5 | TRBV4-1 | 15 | TGCGCCAGCAGCCTGCGGGGTTTGGGTAGGGAGACCCAGTACTTC | CASSLRGLGRETQYF
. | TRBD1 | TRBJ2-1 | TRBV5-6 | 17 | TGTGCCAGCAGCCCCCTCCCCGGACAGGGCCGCTACAATGAGCAGTTCTTC | CASSPLPGQGRYNEQFF
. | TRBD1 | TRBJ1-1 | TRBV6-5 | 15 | TGTGCCAGCAGTTACCCAGGGGGCTGGGACACTGAAGCTTTCTTT | CASSYPGGWDTEAFF
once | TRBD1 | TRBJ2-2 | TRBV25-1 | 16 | TGTGCCAGCAGTGAATGGACAGGCGAGGGGGTCGGGGAGCTGTTTTTT | CASSEWTGEGVGELFF
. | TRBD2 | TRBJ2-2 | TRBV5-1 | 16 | TGCGCCAGCAGCTCCTCGACTAGCGGGGAGGCCGGGGAGCTGTTTTTT | CASSSSTSGEAGELFF
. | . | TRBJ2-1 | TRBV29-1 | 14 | TGCAGCGTTGAGGTAGGCCAGGGGACGGATGAGCAGTTCTTC | CSVEVGQGTDEQFF
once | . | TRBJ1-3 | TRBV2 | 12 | TGTGCCAGCTCCTACTCTGGAAACACCATATATTTT | CASSYSGNTIYF
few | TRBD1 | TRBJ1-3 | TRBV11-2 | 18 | TGTGCCAGCAGCTTACGACCGGGACAGGGGGCCTCTGGAAACACCATATATTTT | CASSLRPGQGASGNTIYF
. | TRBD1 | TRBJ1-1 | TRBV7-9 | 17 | TGTGCCAGCAGCTTCCCGGACAGGTTCACCATGAACACTGAAGCTTTCTTT | CASSFPDRFTMNTEAFF
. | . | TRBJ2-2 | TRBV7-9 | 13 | TGTGCCAGCAGCTCAACAGGGACCGGGGAGCTGTTTTTT | CASSSTGTGELFF
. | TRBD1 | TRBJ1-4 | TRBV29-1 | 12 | TGCAGCGTTTTACAGGGGGAAGAAAAACTGTTTTTT | CSVLQGEEKLFF
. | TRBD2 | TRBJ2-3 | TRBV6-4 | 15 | TGTGCCAGCAGCCTTAGCGGGGGTGACACAGATACGCAGTATTTT | CASSLSGGDTDTQYF
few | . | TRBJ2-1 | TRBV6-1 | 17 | TGTGCCAGCAGTGAGAGGCCATGGGCGGGGACCTACAATGAGCAGTTCTTC | CASSERPWAGTYNEQFF
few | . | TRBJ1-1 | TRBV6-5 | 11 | TGTGCCAGCAGTTACCCGACTGAAGCTTTCTTT | CASSYPTEAFF
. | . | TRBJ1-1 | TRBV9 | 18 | TGTGCCAGCAGCGTAAAGCCTTTTGGGGGACACACGAACACTGAAGCTTTCTTT | CASSVKPFGGHTNTEAFF
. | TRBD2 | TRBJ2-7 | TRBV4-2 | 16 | TGTGCCAGCAGCCATGCTAGCGGGGGGGCCTTACACGAGCAGTACTTC | CASSHASGGALHEQYF
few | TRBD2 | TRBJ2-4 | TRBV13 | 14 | TGTGCCAGCAGCTTGGGGGGGGGAGGAAACATTCAGTACTTC | CASSLGGGGNIQYF
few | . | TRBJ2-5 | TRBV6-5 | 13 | TGTGCCAGCAGTCTTATCCGGTCGGAGACCCAGTACTTC | CASSLIRSETQYF
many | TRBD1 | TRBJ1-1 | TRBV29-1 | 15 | TGCAGCGCCTCAGGGGGATGGGCCATGAACACTGAAGCTTTCTTT | CSASGGWAMNTEAFF
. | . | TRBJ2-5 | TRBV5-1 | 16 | TGCGCCAGCAGCTTGGCCAACTGGGGCCGGGTGGAGACCCAGTACTTC | CASSLANWGRVETQYF
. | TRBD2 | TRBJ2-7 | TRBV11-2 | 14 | TGTGCCAGCAGCTTAGGACTAGCCGGGTACGAGCAGTACTTC | CASSLGLAGYEQYF
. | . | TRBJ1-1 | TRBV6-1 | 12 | TGTGCCAGCAGCGACAGACCCACTGAAGCTTTCTTT | CASSDRPTEAFF
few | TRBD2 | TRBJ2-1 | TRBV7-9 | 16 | TGTGCCAGCAGCCGATCACTTGCCGGGACTAGCAATGAGCAGTTCTTC | CASSRSLAGTSNEQFF
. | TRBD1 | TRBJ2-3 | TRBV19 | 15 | TGTGCCAGTAGCAGACAGGGCCGGTTGTCAGATACGCAGTATTTT | CASSRQGRLSDTQYF
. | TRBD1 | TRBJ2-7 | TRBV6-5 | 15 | TGTGCCAGCAGTTCGTCGACAGGGTACCCCTACGAGCAGTACTTC | CASSSSTGYPYEQYF
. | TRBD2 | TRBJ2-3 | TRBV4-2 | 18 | TGTGCCAGCAGCCAAGAGGGACTAGCGGGGGGGGAGACAGATACGCAGTATTTT | CASSQEGLAGGETDTQYF
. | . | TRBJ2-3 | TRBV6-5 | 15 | TGTGCCAGCAGACCCGAGGCACCCGCCACAGATACGCAGTATTTT | CASRPEAPATDTQYF
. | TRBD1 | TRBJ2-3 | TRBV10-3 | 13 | TGTGCCATCAGTGAGTCGGGACAGGGATATGAGTATTTT | CAISESGQGYEYF
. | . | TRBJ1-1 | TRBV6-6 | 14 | TGTGCCAGCAGTTACGGGGCTGCGGGAGCTGAAGCTTTCTTT | CASSYGAAGAEAFF
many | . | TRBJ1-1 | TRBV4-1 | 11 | TGCGCCAGCAGCCCAGGGGCTGAAGCTTTCTTT | CASSPGAEAFF
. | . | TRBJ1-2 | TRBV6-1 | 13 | TGTGCCAGCAGTGAAGGGGGGAGGGAGCGGAACACCTTC | CASSEGGRERNTF
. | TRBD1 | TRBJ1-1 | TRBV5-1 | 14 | TGCGCCAGCAGCTTCCAGGACAGGGCGACTGAAGCTTTCTTT | CASSFQDRATEAFF
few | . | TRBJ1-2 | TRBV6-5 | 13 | TGTGCCAGCAGTTGGTCCACCAGTTCCGCCCAGTCCTTC | CASSWSTSSAQSF
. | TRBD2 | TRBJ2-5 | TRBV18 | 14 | TGTGCCAGCTCACCACCGGGGGGGACAGAGACCCAGTACTTC | CASSPPGGTETQYF
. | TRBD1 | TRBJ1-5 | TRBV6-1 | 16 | TGTGCCAGCAGTGGATCGGGACAGGGTAGCAATCAGCCCCAGCATTTT | CASSGSGQGSNQPQHF
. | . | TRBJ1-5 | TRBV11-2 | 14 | TGTGCCAGCAGTAGAGGGGGACTAAATCAGCCCCAGCATTTT | CASSRGGLNQPQHF
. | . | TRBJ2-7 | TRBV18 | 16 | TGTGCCAGCTCACCACGGTCCCTTGGAGTAGCCTACGAGCAGTACTTC | CASSPRSLGVAYEQYF
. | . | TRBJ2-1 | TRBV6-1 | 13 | TGTGCCAGCAGTGAAACAGAAAACAATGAGCAGTTCTTC | CASSETENNEQFF
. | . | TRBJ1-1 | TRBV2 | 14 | TGTGCCAGCAGTGAGTGGACAGAGAACACTGAAGCTTTCTTT | CASSEWTENTEAFF
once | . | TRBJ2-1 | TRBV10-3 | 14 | TGTGCCATCAGCAGTCCGGACAGATTCAGTGAGCAGTTCTTC | CAISSPDRFSEQFF
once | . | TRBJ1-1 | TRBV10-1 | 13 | TGCGCCAGCAGTGAGGGGGCGAACACTGAAGCTTTCTTT | CASSEGANTEAFF
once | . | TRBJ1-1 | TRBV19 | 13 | TGTGCCAGTAACCAGGGACAGAACACTGAAGCTTTCTTT | CASNQGQNTEAFF